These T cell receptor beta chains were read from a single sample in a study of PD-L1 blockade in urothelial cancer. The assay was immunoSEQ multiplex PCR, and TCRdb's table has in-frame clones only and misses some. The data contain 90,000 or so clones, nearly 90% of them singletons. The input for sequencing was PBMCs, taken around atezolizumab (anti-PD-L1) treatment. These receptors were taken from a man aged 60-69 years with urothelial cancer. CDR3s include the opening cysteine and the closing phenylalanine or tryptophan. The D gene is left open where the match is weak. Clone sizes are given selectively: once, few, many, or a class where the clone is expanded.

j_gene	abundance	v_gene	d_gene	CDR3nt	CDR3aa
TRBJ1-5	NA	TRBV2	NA	TGTGCCAGCAGTAAGGATACAGATCAGCCCCAGCATTTT	CASSKDTDQPQHF
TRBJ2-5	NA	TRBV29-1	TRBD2	TGCAGCGTTTGGGTAGGCGGGAGAGGCCAAGAGACCCAGTACTTC	CSVWVGGRGQETQYF
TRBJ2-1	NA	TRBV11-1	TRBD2	TGTGCCAGCAGCCATCCGGGAGTAGCGGGGGTTTCCTACAATGAGCAGTTCTTC	CASSHPGVAGVSYNEQFF
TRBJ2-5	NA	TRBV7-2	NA	TGTGCCAGCAGCTTGTCGGGACACGAAGAGACCCAGTACTTC	CASSLSGHEETQYF
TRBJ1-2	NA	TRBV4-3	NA	TGCGCCAGCAGCCAAGTTGCCTTAGTGGGCCATGGCTACACCTTC	CASSQVALVGHGYTF
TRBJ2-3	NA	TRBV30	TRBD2	TGTGCCTGGAGTGTGGGAACTAGCGGACGCACAGATACGCAGTATTTT	CAWSVGTSGRTDTQYF
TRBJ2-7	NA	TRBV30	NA	TGTGCCTGGAGTGTAGCGCGAGGGCACGAGCAGTACTTC	CAWSVARGHEQYF
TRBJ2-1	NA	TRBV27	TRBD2	TGTGCCAGCAGTTTATCCGATAGGACTAGCGGGCCCCGTGGGAATGAGCAGTTCTTC	CASSLSDRTSGPRGNEQFF
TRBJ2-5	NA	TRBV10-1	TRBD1	TGCGCCAGCAGTGAGTCGAGGGGGCTCCGATTCGGGACCCAGTACTTC	CASSESRGLRFGTQYF
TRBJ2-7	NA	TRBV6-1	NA	TGTGCCAGCAGTGGCGATCCTCGGTACGAGCAGTACTTC	CASSGDPRYEQYF
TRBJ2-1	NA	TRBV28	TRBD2	TGTGCCAGCAGTTTATTTCCTAGCGGCAATGAGCAGTTCTTC	CASSLFPSGNEQFF
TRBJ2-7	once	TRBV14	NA	TGTGCCAGCAGCCACCCCCGCGGGGCGCGACCAGCCTACGAGCAGTACTTC	CASSHPRGARPAYEQYF
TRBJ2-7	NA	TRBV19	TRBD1	TGTGCCAGTAGTCGGACAGGGAATACCTACGAGCAGTACTTC	CASSRTGNTYEQYF
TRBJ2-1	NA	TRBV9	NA	TGTGCCAGCAGCGTAGAAGGCCCCGGGGTGTCCTACAATGAGCAGTTCTTC	CASSVEGPGVSYNEQFF
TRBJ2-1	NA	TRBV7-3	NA	TGTGCCAGCAGCGGGGGGCTAGCGGCTAATGAGCAGTTCTTC	CASSGGLAANEQFF
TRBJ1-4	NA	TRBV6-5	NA	TGTGCCAGCAGGTCAGGGTTTCGGGAAAAACTGTTTTTT	CASRSGFREKLFF
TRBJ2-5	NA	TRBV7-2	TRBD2	TGTGCCAGCAGCGGAATCTTACTAGCGGGAGGGATGGGGACCCAGTACTTC	CASSGILLAGGMGTQYF
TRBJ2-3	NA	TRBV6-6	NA	TGTGCCAGCAGTTACTCGAGTGCAGATACGCAGTATTTT	CASSYSSADTQYF
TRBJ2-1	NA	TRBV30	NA	TGTGCCTGGAGCAATGGGGCTCATGAGCAGTTCTTC	CAWSNGAHEQFF
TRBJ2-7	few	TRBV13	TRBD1	TGTGCCAGCAGACCAGACAGGGACGGCGAGCAGTACTTC	CASRPDRDGEQYF
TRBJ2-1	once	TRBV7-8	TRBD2	TGTGTCCTAGGGCGTGCGGGGGGGCGATCCTACAATGAGCAGTTCTTC	CVLGRAGGRSYNEQFF
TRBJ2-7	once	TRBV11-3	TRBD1	TGTGCCAGCAGCTTCGGACAGGGAGGTCCCGACGAGCAGTACTTC	CASSFGQGGPDEQYF
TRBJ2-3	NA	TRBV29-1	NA	TGCAGCGTTGAAATCGTAGGCACAGATACGCAGTATTTT	CSVEIVGTDTQYF
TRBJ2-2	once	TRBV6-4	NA	TGTGCCAGCAGTGACTCCCACCAGGAGGGCACCGGGGAGCTGTTTTTT	CASSDSHQEGTGELFF
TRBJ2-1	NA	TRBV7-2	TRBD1	TGTGCCAGCAGCTCCCGGACAGGGGGCGCGTATGAGCAGTTCTTC	CASSSRTGGAYEQFF
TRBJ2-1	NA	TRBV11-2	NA	TGTGCCAGCAGCTTAGGCGAGGGGGTTTACAATGAGCAGTTCTTC	CASSLGEGVYNEQFF
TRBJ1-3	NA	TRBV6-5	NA	TGTGCCAGCAGTTACTCGATTAGTCGTTCTGGAAACACCATATATTTT	CASSYSISRSGNTIYF
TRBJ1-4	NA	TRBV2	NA	TGTGCCAGCAGTGGCGGGGGCCTTAATGAAAAACTGTTTTTT	CASSGGGLNEKLFF
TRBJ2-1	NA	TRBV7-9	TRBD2	TGTGCCAGCAGCTTGGGTTTCCGGGCTAGCGGGGACAATGAGCAGTTCTTC	CASSLGFRASGDNEQFF
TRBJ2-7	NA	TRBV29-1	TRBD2	TGCAGCGTTGAAGAGGCGGGAGGGCCATACGAGCAGTACTTC	CSVEEAGGPYEQYF
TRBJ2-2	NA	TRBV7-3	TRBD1	TGTGCCAGCAGTCGACAGGGGACCGGGGAGCTGTTTTTT	CASSRQGTGELFF
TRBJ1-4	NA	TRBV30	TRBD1	TGTGCCTGGAGTTCGGACAGGGGGCTACATGAAAAACTGTTTTTT	CAWSSDRGLHEKLFF
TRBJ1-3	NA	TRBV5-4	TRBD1	TGTGCCAGCAGCCCGCCCTTAGGGGGCGATTCCGGAAACACCATATATTTT	CASSPPLGGDSGNTIYF
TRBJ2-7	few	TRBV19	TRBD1	TGTGCCAGTAGACCATCGGGACAGGGGGCACACGAGCAGTACTTC	CASRPSGQGAHEQYF
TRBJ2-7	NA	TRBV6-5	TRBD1	TGTGCCAGCAGTTACTCTGGGACAGGGACCTACGAGCAGTACTTC	CASSYSGTGTYEQYF
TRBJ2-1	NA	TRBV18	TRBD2	TGTGCCAGCTCTCTACGCGGCGCGGGAGGAGGCTACAATGAGCAGTTCTTC	CASSLRGAGGGYNEQFF